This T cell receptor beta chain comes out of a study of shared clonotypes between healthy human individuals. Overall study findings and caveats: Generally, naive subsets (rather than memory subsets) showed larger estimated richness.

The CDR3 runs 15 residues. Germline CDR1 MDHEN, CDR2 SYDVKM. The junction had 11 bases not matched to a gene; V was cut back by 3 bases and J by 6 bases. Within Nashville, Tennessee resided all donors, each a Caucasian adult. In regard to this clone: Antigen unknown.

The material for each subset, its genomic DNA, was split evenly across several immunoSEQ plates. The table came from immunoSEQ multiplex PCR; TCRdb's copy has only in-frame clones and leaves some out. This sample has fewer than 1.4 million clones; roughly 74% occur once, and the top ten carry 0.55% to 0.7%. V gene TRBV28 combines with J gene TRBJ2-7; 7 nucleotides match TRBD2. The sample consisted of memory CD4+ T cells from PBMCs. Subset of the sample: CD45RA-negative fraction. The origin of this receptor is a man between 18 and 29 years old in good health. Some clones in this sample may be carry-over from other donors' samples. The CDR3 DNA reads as TGTGCCAGCAGTTTTGTTGGGCGGGAGTTAAGCGAGCAGTACTTC. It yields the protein CASSFVGRELSEQYF.